Below, 18 T cell receptor beta chains from the same sample are listed, as sequenced in a study of T cell repertoires in cytomegalovirus infection. MiXCR, applied by TCRdb to the reads, yields one record per CDR3 protein. This table holds approximately 1,000,000 distinct CDR3 sequences, approximately 31% found once. Their specific antigens are unknown. Source: cultured CD8+ T cells from PBMCs, taken from culture after CMV antigen stimulation. The source of these receptors is a human donor in good health (CMV status not recorded). Some clones in this sample may be carry-over from other donors' samples.

The CDR3 reads CASSLTGTGSTEAFF. CDR3 coding DNA: TGTGCCAGCAGCTTAACAGGGACAGGGTCCACTGAAGCTTTCTTT. The chain couples TRBV7-3 to TRBJ1-1; TRBD1 agrees at 9 bases. The CDR3 is 15 amino acids. CDR1 is SGHTA, CDR2 FQGTGA, per germline. J was trimmed by 4 bases and V by 0 bases; bases with no gene match: 3.

This clonotype appeared many times. CDR3 sequence: CASSQVPGSSYNEQFF. The CDR3 DNA reads TGCGCCAGCAGCCAAGTTCCAGGGAGCTCCTACAATGAGCAGTTCTTC. The chain links TRBV4-1 to TRBJ2-1, with D perhaps assigned TRBD1 or TRBD2 (5 bases each). The CDR3 extends over 16 amino acids. Trimming removed 1 base from V and 0 bases from J, with 10 bases in between. The germline CDR1 and CDR2 sequences are MGHRA and YSYEKL.

This clonotype was seen a few times. The chain joins TRBV28 to TRBJ2-5; D might be TRBD2 (6 bases). CDR3 size: 15 residues. Germline V gives CDR1 MDHEN, CDR2 SYDVKM. V dropped 7 bases and J dropped 1 base, with 16 bases sitting between them. CDR3 sequence: CASTWAGGIQETQYF. The CDR3 DNA is TGTGCCAGCACCTGGGCGGGCGGGATCCAAGAGACCCAGTACTTC.

In its sample, this clonotype was seen a few times. This sequence joins TRBV12-3 or TRBV12-4 and TRBJ2-2, with TRBD2 as a possible D gene (6 bases). This CDR3 has 16 residues. Deletions cut 0 bases from V and 4 bases from J, with 12 bases between. The CDR3 DNA reads TGTGCCAGCAGTTTAGCCGGGGGTTCGGTCACCGGGGAGCTGTTTTTT. It encodes CASSLAGGSVTGELFF.

This clonotype was found many times. The chain uses TRBV7-9 and TRBJ2-3, with D perhaps TRBD2 (6 bases). The CDR3 is 16 residues long. V was cut by 1 base and J by 3 bases, with 14 bases left in between. CDR1 is SEHNR and CDR2 is FQNEAQ in the germline V gene (reference sequence). The CDR3 loop reads CASSLVQGGMTDTQYF. The CDR3 nucleotides are TGTGCCAGCAGCTTAGTCCAAGGCGGGATGACAGATACGCAGTATTTT.

This clonotype has just one count. The rearrangement joins TRBV24-1 to TRBJ2-7, with D tentatively TRBD1 (6 bases). Trimming stripped 2 bases from V and 1 base from J, with 17 bases between. The CDR3 contains 17 residues. Germline V gene data show CDR1 as KGHDR and CDR2 as SFDVKD. The CDR3, as DNA: TGTGCCACCAGTGATTCCCGGACAGTCACTACTTCCTACGAGCAGTACGTC. This gives the protein CATSDSRTVTTSYEQYV.

This clonotype occurred a few times. The rearrangement uses TRBV7-9 and TRBJ2-3, with 8 bases identical to TRBD2. The junction had 12 bases not matched to a gene; V was cut back by 5 bases and J by 2 bases. Germline V gives CDR1 SEHNR, CDR2 FQNEAQ (reference sequence). The CDR3 has 17 amino acids. The CDR3 bases are TGTGCCAGCAGCCTACCGGGACTAGTCCCCTACACAGATACGCAGTATTTT. It codes for CASSLPGLVPYTDTQYF.

Remarks on this clonotype: This may come from a read error, since a much larger clone is one base off. The chain is built from TRBV12-3 or TRBV12-4 and TRBJ2-6; 12 bases map to TRBD1. Unmatched junction bases numbered 15, after V lost 4 bases and J lost 5 bases. The CDR3 extends over 20 amino acids. DNA for the CDR3: TGTGCCAGCAGTTGCACGATCCCGGGACAGGGGGCCCACTGGGCCAACGTCCTGACTTTC. It specifies CASSCTIPGQGAHWANVLTF.

This clonotype came up many times. The chain joins TRBV7-6 to TRBJ2-1, with 11 bases fitting TRBD2. V lost 1 base and J lost 7; bases outside the gene matches: 6. Germline V gene data show CDR1 as SGHVS and CDR2 as FNYEAQ. This CDR3 is 16 amino acids long. CDR3 in amino acids: CASSLELAGAKNEQFF. CDR3 DNA: TGTGCCAGCAGCTTAGAACTAGCGGGGGCAAAGAATGAGCAGTTCTTC.

The rearrangement uses TRBV27 and TRBJ2-7, with D possibly matching TRBD2 (5 bases). Trimming took off 5 bases at V and 0 bases at J, with 14 bases between the two ends. The germline V gene has CDR1 MNHEY and CDR2 SMNVEV (reference sequence). The CDR3 totals 15 residues. DNA for the CDR3: TGTGCCAGCAGTCCCCCAGCAGGACTCTCCTACGAGCAGTACTTC. Protein: CASSPPAGLSYEQYF.

This clonotype was counted a few times. This chain uses TRBV7-9 with TRBJ2-4, with 8 bases matching TRBD1. Germline assignment: CDR1 SEHNR and CDR2 FQNEAQ (reference sequence). Trimming removed 3 bases from V and 3 bases from J; junction bases left unmatched: 4. The CDR3 is 15 residues long. The CDR3 nucleotides read TGTGCCAGCAGCTTCAACAGGGGGAACAAAAACATTCAGTACTTC. As protein: CASSFNRGNKNIQYF.

This clonotype was found a few times. The CDR3 loop reads CASSYAAQNYGYTF. CDR3 nucleotides: TGTGCCAGCAGTTACGCGGCACAGAACTATGGCTACACCTTC. The rearrangement links TRBV6-6 to TRBJ1-2; D ambiguous. CDR1 and CDR2 (germline): MNHNY, SVGAGI (reference sequence). The CDR3 consists of 14 residues. V dropped 2 bases and J dropped 2 bases, with 9 bases sitting between them.

This clonotype turned up a few times. The chain combines TRBV12-3 or TRBV12-4 with TRBJ2-7; D is perhaps TRBD2 (5 bases). This CDR3 has 17 amino acids. The germline V and J ends were trimmed by 3 bases and 3 bases, with 21 bases remaining between them. Here the CDR3 reads CASSFGVLGSFFYEQYV. The CDR3 coding sequence is TGTGCCAGCAGTTTCGGGGTCTTAGGATCCTTTTTCTACGAGCAGTACGTC.

This clonotype has just a few counts. The chain recombines TRBV10-2 with TRBJ2-2; no definite D call. The CDR3 spans 12 residues. CDR1 is WSHSY, CDR2 SAAADI, per germline. The V and J ends lost 10 bases and 1 base respectively, with 7 bases between them. In DNA, the CDR3 is TGCGCCACCGCAGGGAACACCGGGGAGCTGTTTTTT. Translating it yields CATAGNTGELFF.

This clonotype was recorded many times. This chain connects TRBV7-2 to TRBJ1-4; D is unresolved. The CDR3 covers 18 residues. The germline gives CDR1 SGHTA, CDR2 FQGNSA. V was pared by 0 bases and J by 5 bases, with 19 bases between. The CDR3 loop reads CASSLAYVLTESNEKLFF. Here the CDR3 DNA reads TGTGCCAGCAGCTTAGCCTACGTATTGACCGAGAGCAATGAAAAACTGTTTTTT.

As to this clonotype: At one end the junction does not follow the germline gene, possibly because of a read error. The chain recombines TRBV18 with TRBJ2-1; 8 nucleotides line up with TRBD1. Per germline, CDR1 KGHSH and CDR2 LQKENI. This CDR3 region has 15 residues. The CDR3: CASSTGTGSHNEQFF. DNA of the CDR3: TGTGCCAGCTCCACCGGGACAGGCTCCCACAATGAGCAGTTCTTC. Together with reference TRBV18 and TRBJ2-1, the CDR3 gives the full variable domain: NAGVMQNPRHLVRRRGQEARLRCSPMKGHSHVYWYRQLPEEGLKFMVYLQKENIIDESGMPKERFSAEFPKEGPSILRIQQVVRGDSAAYFCASSTGTGSHNEQFFGPGTRLTVL.

This clonotype was seen repeatedly, ten times or more. The V and J genes are TRBV7-9 and TRBJ1-5, with D tentatively TRBD1 (6 bases). Trimming shortened V by 4 bases and J by 3 bases, and 13 bases separated the two germline ends. CDR1 and CDR2 (germline): SEHNR, FQNEAQ (reference sequence). The length of the CDR3 is 15 residues. CDR3 DNA: TGTGCCAGCAGCTCCGGAACAGGGACCAATCAGCCCCAGCATTTT. Its translation: CASSSGTGTNQPQHF.

The chain joins TRBV7-9 to TRBJ1-2; 7 bases match TRBD1. V was pared by 1 base and J by 2 bases, with 4 bases of the junction left unmatched. Germline lookup yields CDR1 SEHNR and CDR2 FQNEAQ (reference sequence). The length of the CDR3 is 15 residues. The CDR3 reads CASSLVDRANYGYTF. As DNA, the CDR3 is TGTGCCAGCAGCTTAGTAGACAGGGCGAACTATGGCTACACCTTC.